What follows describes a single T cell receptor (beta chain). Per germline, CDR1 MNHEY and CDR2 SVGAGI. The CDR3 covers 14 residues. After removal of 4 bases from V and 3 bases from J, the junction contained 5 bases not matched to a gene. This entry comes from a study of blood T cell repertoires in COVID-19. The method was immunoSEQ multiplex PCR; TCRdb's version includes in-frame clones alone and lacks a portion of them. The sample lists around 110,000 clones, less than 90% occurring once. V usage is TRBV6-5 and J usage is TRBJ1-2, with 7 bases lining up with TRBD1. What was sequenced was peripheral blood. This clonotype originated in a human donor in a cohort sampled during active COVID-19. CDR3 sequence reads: CASSWRGGDYGYTF. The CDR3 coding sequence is TGTGCCAGCAGTTGGAGAGGGGGCGACTATGGCTACACCTTC.